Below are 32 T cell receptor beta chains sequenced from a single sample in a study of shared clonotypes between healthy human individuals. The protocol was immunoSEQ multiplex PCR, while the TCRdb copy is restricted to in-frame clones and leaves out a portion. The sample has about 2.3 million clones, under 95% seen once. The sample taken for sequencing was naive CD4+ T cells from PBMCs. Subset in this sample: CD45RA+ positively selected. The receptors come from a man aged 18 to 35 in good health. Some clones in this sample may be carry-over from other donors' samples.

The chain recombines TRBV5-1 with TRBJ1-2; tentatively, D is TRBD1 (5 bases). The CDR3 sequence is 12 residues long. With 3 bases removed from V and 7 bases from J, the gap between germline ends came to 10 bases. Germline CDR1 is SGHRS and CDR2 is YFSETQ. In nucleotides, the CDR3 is TGCGCCAGCAGCTCTTCGGGACCTGGCTACACCTTC. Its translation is CASSSSGPGYTF. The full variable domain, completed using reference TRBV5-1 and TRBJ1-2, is KAGVTQTPRYLIKTRGQQVTLSCSPISGHRSVSWYQQTPGQGLQFLFEYFSETQRNKGNFPGRFSGRQFSNSRSEMNVSTLELGDSALYLCASSSSGPGYTFGSGTRLTVV.

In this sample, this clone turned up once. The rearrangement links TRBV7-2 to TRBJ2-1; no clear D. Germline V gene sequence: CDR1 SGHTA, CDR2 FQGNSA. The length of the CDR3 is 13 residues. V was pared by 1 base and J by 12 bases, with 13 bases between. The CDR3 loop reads CASSLGQEIAQFF. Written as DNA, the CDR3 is TGTGCCAGCAGCTTAGGCCAAGAGATTGCGCAGTTCTTC.

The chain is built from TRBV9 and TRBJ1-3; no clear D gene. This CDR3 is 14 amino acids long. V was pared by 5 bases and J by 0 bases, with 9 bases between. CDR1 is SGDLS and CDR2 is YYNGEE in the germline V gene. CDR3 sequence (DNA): TGTGCCAGCAGTAATACTTTCTCTGGAAACACCATATATTTT. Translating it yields CASSNTFSGNTIYF.

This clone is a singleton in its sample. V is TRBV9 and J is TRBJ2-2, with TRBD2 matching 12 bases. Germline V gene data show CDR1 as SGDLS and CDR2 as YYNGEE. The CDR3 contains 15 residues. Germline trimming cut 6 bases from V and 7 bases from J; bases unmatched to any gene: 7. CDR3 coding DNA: TGTGCCAGCACACGACTAGCGGGAGAATACGGGGAGCTGTTTTTT. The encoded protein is CASTRLAGEYGELFF.

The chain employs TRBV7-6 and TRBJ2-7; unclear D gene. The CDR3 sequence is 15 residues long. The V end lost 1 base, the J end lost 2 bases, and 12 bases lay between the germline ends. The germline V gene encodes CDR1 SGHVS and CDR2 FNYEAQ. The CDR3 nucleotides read TGTGCCAGCAGCTTAGAAGAAGACCCAACCTACGAGCAGTACTTC. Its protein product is CASSLEEDPTYEQYF.

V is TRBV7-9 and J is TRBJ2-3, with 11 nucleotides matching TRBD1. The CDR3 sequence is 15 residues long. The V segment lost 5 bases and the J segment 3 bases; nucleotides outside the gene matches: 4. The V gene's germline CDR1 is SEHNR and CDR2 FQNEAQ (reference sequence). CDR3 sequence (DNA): TGTGCCAGCAGCAAATGGGACAGGGGGACAGATACGCAGTATTTT. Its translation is CASSKWDRGTDTQYF.

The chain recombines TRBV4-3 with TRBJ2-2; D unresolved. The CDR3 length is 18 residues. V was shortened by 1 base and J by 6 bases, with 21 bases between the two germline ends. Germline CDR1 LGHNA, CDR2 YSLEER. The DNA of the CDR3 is TGCGCCAGCAGCCAAGGTTCCAAGTGGTTTGGGTTTGCCGGGGAGCTGTTTTTT. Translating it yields CASSQGSKWFGFAGELFF.

For the CDR3, the DNA is TGTGCCAGCAGTTTGGGCGGGAGTACCCAGTACTTC. Translating gives CASSLGGSTQYF. V is TRBV28 and J is TRBJ2-5, with TRBD2 identical over 7 bases. Per the germline V gene, CDR1 is MDHEN and CDR2 is SYDVKM. This CDR3 spans 12 amino acids. Trimming cost V 3 bases and J 8 bases; bases outside gene matches: 3.

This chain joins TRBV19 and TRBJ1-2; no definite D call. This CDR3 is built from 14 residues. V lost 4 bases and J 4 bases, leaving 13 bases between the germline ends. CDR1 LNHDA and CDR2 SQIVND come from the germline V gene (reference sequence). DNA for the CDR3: TGTGCCAGTAGTACCGGTGAGGGATTCTATGGCTACACCTTC. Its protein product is CASSTGEGFYGYTF.

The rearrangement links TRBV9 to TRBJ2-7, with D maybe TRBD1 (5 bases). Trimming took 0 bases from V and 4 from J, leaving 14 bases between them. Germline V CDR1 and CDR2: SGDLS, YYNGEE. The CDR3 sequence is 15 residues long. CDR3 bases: TGTGCCAGCAGCGTAGCTACAGGCTCCCGTTACGAGCAGTACTTC. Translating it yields CASSVATGSRYEQYF. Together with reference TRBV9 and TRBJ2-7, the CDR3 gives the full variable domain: DSGVTQTPKHLITATGQRVTLRCSPRSGDLSVYWYQQSLDQGLQFLIQYYNGEERAKGNILERFSAQQFPDLHSELNLSSLELGDSALYFCASSVATGSRYEQYFGPGTRLTVT.

The CDR3 nucleotides read TGTGCCAGCTCCCTCGGAGCAGGGGAGGACGGTGAGACCCAGTACTTC. As protein: CASSLGAGEDGETQYF. J is TRBJ2-5 and V is TRBV7-9; either TRBD1 or TRBD2 may supply D (6 bases each). With 8 bases removed from V and 5 bases from J, the gap between germline ends came to 24 bases. Germline assignment: CDR1 SEHNR and CDR2 FQNEAQ (reference sequence). This CDR3 region has 16 residues.

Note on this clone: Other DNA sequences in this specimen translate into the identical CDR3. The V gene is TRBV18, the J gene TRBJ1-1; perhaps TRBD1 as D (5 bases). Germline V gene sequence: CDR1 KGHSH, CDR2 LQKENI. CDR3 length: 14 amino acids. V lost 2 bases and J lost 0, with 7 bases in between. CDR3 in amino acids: CASSPLGVNTEAFF. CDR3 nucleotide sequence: TGTGCCAGCTCACCATTGGGGGTGAACACTGAAGCTTTCTTT.

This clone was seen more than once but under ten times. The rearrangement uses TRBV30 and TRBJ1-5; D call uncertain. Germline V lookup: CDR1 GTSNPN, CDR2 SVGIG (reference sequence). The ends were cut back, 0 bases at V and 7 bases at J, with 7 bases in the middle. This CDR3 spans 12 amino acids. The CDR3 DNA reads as TGTGCCTGGAGTGTCCCTCGACAGCCCCAGCATTTT. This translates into CAWSVPRQPQHF.

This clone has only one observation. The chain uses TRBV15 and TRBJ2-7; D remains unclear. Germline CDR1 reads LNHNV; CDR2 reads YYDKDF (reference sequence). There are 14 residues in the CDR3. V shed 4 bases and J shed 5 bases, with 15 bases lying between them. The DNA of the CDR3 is TGTGCCACCAGCACACGAGGAATAGGCCACGAGCAGTACTTC. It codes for CATSTRGIGHEQYF.

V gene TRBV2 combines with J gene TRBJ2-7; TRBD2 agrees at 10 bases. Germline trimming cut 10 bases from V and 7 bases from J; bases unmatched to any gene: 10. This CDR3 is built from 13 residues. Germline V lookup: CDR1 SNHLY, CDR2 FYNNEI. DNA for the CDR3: TGTGCCACCACAAGCGGGAGGGCCGGGGAGCAGTACTTC. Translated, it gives CATTSGRAGEQYF.

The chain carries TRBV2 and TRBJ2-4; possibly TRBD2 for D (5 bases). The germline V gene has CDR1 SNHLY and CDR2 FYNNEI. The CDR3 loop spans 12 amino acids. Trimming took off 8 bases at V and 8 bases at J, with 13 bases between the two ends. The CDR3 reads CASGRERDIQYF. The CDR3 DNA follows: TGTGCCAGCGGGAGAGAGAGAGACATTCAGTACTTC.

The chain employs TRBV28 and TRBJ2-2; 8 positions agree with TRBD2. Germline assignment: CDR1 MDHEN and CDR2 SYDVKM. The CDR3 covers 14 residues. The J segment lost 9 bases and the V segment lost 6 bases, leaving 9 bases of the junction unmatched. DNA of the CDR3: TGTGCCAGCAGGCCTGCGGGAGGTTATAGGGAGCTGTTTTTT. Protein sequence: CASRPAGGYRELFF.

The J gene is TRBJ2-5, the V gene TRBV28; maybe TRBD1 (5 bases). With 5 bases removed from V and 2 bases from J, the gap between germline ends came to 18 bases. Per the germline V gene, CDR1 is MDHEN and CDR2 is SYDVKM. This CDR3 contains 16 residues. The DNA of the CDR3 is TGTGCCAGCAGTCCCACAGGTGCGGTATATCAAGAGACCCAGTACTTC. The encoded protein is CASSPTGAVYQETQYF.

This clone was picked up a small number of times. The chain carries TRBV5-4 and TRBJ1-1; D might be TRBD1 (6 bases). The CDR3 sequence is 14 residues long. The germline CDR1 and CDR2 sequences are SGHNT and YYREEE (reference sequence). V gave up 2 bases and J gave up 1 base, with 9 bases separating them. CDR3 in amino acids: CASSLVQGNTEAFF. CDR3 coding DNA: TGTGCCAGCAGCTTAGTACAGGGGAACACTGAAGCTTTCTTT.

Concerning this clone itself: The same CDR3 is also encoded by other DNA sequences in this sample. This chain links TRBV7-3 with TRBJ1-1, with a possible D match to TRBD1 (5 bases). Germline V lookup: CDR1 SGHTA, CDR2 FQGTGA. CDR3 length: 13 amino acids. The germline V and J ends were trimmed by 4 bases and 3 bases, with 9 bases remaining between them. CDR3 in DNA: TGTGCCAGCAGCTCGACAGAATACACTGAAGCTTTCTTT. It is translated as CASSSTEYTEAFF.

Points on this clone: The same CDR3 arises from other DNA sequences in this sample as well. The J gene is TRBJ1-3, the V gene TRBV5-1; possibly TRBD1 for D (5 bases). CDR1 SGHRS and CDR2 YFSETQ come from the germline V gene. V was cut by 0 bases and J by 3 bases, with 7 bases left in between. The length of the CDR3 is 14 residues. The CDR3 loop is CASSLGGVGNTIYF. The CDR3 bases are TGCGCCAGCAGCTTGGGGGGCGTTGGAAACACCATATATTTT.

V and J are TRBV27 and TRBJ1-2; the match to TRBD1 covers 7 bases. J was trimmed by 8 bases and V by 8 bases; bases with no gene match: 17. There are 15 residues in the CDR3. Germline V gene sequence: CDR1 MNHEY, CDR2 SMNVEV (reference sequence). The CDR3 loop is CASARDRAGRFGYTF. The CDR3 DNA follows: TGTGCCAGCGCCAGAGACAGGGCAGGGAGGTTCGGCTACACCTTC.

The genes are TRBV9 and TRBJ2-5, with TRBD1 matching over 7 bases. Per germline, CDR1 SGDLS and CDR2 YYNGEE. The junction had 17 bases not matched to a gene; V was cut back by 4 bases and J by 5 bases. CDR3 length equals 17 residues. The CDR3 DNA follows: TGTGCCAGCAGCTTAACGGGTACCCGACAGGGCCTGGAGACCCAGTACTTC. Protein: CASSLTGTRQGLETQYF.

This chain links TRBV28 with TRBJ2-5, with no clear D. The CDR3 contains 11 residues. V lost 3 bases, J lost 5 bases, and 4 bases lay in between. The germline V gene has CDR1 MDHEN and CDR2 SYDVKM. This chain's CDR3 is CASSFMETQYF. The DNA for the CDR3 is TGTGCCAGCAGTTTTATGGAGACCCAGTACTTC.

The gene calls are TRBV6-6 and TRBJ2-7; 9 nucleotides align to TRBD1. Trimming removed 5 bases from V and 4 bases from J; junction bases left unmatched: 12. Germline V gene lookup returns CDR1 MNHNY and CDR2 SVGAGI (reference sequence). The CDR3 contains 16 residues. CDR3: CASSATPGQGSYEQYF. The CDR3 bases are TGTGCCAGCAGTGCGACTCCGGGACAGGGAAGTTACGAGCAGTACTTC.

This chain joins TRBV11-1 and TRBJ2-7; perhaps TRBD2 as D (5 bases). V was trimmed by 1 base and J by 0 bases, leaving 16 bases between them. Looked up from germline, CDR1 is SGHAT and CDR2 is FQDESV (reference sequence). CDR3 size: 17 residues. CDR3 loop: CASSLEGGGRSSYEQYF. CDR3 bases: TGTGCCAGCAGCTTAGAAGGTGGCGGGCGGAGCTCCTACGAGCAGTACTTC.

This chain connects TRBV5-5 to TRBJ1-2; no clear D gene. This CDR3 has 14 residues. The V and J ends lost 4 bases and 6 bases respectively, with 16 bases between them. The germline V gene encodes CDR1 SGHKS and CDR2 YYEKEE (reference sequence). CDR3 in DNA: TGTGCCAGCAGCCGGACGCCGGCAGGCGATGGCTACACCTTC. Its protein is CASSRTPAGDGYTF.

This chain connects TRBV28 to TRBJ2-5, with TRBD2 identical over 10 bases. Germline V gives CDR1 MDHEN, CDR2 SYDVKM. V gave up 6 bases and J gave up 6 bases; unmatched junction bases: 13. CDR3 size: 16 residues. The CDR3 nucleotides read TGTGCCAGCAGGTCAGCGGGAGGGCCGGACTTTCAGACCCAGTACTTC. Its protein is CASRSAGGPDFQTQYF.

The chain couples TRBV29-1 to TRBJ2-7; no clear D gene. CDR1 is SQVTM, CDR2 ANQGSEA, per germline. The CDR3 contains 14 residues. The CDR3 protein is CSNKFQVTAYEQYF. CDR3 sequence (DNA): TGCAGTAATAAGTTTCAGGTGACTGCCTACGAGCAGTACTTC.

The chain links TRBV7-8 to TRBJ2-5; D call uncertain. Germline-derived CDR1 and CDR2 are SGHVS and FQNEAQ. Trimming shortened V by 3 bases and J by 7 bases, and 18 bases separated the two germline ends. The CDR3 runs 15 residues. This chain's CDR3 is CASSFESGELATQYF. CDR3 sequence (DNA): TGTGCCAGCAGCTTCGAGTCAGGAGAGCTGGCGACCCAGTACTTC.

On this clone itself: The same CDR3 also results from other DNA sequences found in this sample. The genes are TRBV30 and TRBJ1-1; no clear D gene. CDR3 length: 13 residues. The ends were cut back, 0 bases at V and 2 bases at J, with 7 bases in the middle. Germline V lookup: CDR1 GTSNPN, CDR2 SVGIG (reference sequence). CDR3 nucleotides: TGTGCCTGGAGTGTAGGTAGAAACACTGAAGCTTTCTTT. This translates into CAWSVGRNTEAFF.

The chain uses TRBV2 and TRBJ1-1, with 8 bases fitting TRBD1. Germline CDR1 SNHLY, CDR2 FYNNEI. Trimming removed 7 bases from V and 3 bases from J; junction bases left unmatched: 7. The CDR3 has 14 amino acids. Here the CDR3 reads CASNPDREDTEAFF. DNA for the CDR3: TGTGCCAGCAACCCGGACAGGGAGGACACTGAAGCTTTCTTT.